Listed below are T cell receptor beta chains from one sample, sequenced in a study of shared T cell receptors in the human thymus. The assay was immunoSEQ multiplex PCR, and TCRdb's table has in-frame clones only and misses some. Here the sample spans 700,000 or so clones, approximately 83% being singletons. These data also featured in a second study, about human thymus T cells.

The sample taken for sequencing was thymocytes. The receptors here all came from a girl under two years old with a congenital heart defect. Both conserved end residues are part of each CDR3. A D gene is named only where the DNA matches it firmly. Clone size is shown for a subset of rows, as once, few, many or a class of expanded clone.

-,TRBV14,-,TRBJ1-6,17,CASSRNRERKVYSPLHF,TGTGCCAGCAGCCGGAACAGGGAACGCAAAGTTTATTCACCCCTCCACTTT
-,TRBV29-1,-,TRBJ2-7,14,CSVEDPGFGYEQYF,TGCAGCGTTGAAGATCCGGGGTTCGGCTACGAGCAGTACTTC
-,TRBV4-1,-,TRBJ1-2,15,CASSQDRGKRGGYTF,TGCGCCAGCAGCCAAGACCGCGGTAAGCGGGGAGGCTACACCTTC
TRBD1,TRBV5-1,-,TRBJ2-5,15,CASRYPYRGRETQYF,TGCGCCAGCAGGTACCCTTACAGGGGGCGAGAGACCCAGTACTTC
TRBD1,TRBV18,-,TRBJ1-1,13,CASSPPGQAEAFF,TGTGCCAGCTCACCACCCGGACAGGCCGAAGCTTTCTTT
TRBD2,TRBV19,-,TRBJ2-3,15,CASSTLAVPPDTQYF,TGTGCCAGTAGTACCCTAGCGGTACCTCCAGATACGCAGTATTTT
TRBD2,TRBV9,few,TRBJ2-2,19,CASSVVKGNRGGNTGELFF,TGTGCCAGCAGCGTAGTTAAAGGCAACCGGGGGGGGAACACCGGGGAGCTGTTTTTT
TRBD1,TRBV5-1,few,TRBJ1-2,15,CASSLQGADLRGYTF,TGCGCCAGCAGCCTGCAGGGGGCTGATTTACGTGGCTACACCTTC
-,TRBV5-6,-,TRBJ1-1,14,CASTQEEGPTEAFF,TGTGCCAGCACCCAAGAAGAGGGCCCGACTGAAGCTTTCTTT
-,TRBV19,-,TRBJ1-2,15,CATRLTDDSNYGYTF,TGTGCCACCCGGCTGACAGACGATTCCAACTATGGCTACACCTTC
-,TRBV9,-,TRBJ2-1,14,CASSPRDGYNEQFF,TGTGCCAGCAGCCCGCGGGACGGTTACAATGAGCAGTTCTTC
TRBD2,TRBV10-2,-,TRBJ2-1,16,CASSLTSGGALDEQFF,TGCGCCAGCAGCTTGACTAGCGGGGGGGCCCTCGATGAGCAGTTCTTC
-,TRBV7-2,-,TRBJ2-6,18,CASSWPGHRASGANVLTF,TGTGCCAGCAGCTGGCCGGGACATAGGGCCTCTGGGGCCAACGTCCTGACTTTC
TRBD1,TRBV10-3,few,TRBJ1-2,16,CALRGNGTEANYGYTF,TGTGCCCTACGGGGCAACGGGACAGAGGCTAACTATGGCTACACCTTC
-,TRBV5-1,-,TRBJ2-5,12,CASSLEPETQYF,TGCGCCAGCAGCTTGGAGCCCGAGACCCAGTACTTC
-,TRBV5-6,few,TRBJ1-3,13,CASTPHRVNGIYF,TGTGCCAGCACCCCCCACAGGGTTAATGGCATATATTTT
TRBD1,TRBV23-1,-,TRBJ1-5,16,CASSPARDRLNQPQHF,TGCGCCAGCAGCCCCGCGCGGGACAGGCTCAATCAGCCCCAGCATTTT
-,TRBV27,-,TRBJ1-6,16,CASRKYGQRGDSPLHF,TGTGCCAGCAGGAAATACGGACAGCGGGGCGATTCACCCCTCCACTTT
-,TRBV5-8,once,TRBJ1-2,12,CASADKFSGYTF,TGTGCCAGCGCCGACAAATTCTCTGGCTACACCTTC
TRBD1,TRBV7-6,-,TRBJ2-2,14,CASSLRGTAGELFF,TGTGCCAGCAGCTTAAGGGGGACAGCCGGGGAGCTGTTTTTT
-,TRBV19,-,TRBJ1-5,17,CASSIPRGPLMHQPQHF,TGTGCCAGTAGTATACCTCGAGGGCCGCTCATGCATCAGCCCCAGCATTTT
TRBD1,TRBV30,-,TRBJ1-4,15,CAWAGQAGNNEKLFF,TGTGCCTGGGCGGGACAGGCGGGGAATAATGAAAAACTGTTTTTT
-,TRBV16,-,TRBJ2-4,18,CASGTQGQAELAKNIQYF,TGTGCCAGCGGAACCCAGGGGCAGGCCGAACTAGCCAAAAACATTCAGTACTTC
-,TRBV5-4,-,TRBJ2-7,16,CASSSRGHRGSYEQYF,TGTGCCAGCAGCTCTCGGGGTCACCGGGGGTCCTACGAGCAGTACTTC
-,TRBV6-6,-,TRBJ1-3,11,CAITSGNTIYF,TGTGCCATTACTTCTGGAAACACCATATATTTT
-,TRBV7-9,-,TRBJ2-5,14,CASSSGQSQETQYF,TGTGCCAGCAGCTCCGGACAGAGCCAAGAGACCCAGTACTTC
TRBD1,TRBV4-3,-,TRBJ1-2,20,CASSQAPPGTGGPSNYGYTF,TGCGCCAGCAGCCAAGCCCCACCCGGGACAGGGGGCCCTTCTAACTATGGCTACACCTTC
TRBD2,TRBV4-2,-,TRBJ2-5,19,CASSQDRMLAGGLTKTQYF,TGTGCCAGCAGCCAAGATAGGATGCTAGCGGGGGGGCTAACAAAGACCCAGTACTTC
-,TRBV11-2,-,TRBJ1-1,13,CASSPTMEIEAFF,TGTGCCAGCAGCCCTACCATGGAGATTGAAGCTTTCTTT
-,TRBV27,-,TRBJ1-5,15,CASSDGRRGFQPQHF,TGTGCCAGCAGTGACGGGAGAAGAGGTTTTCAGCCCCAGCATTTT
-,TRBV9,-,TRBJ2-3,14,CASSAVETTDTQYF,TGTGCCAGCAGCGCCGTGGAGACCACAGATACGCAGTATTTT
-,TRBV6-5,-,TRBJ1-4,13,CASRLTPNEKLFF,TGTGCCAGCAGACTAACGCCTAATGAAAAACTGTTTTTT
TRBD1,TRBV7-9,-,TRBJ1-1,16,CASSSRGQGVNTEAFF,TGTGCCAGCAGCTCGAGGGGACAGGGAGTGAACACTGAAGCTTTCTTT